This T cell receptor beta chain derives from a study of blood T cells in healthy people across ages. Concerning this clonotype: This may arise from a read error, as a much more abundant clone is one base away.

Those donating, healthy Caucasian individuals from Russia, were aged about 6 to 95. Each of the donors had 8 to 10 milliliters of peripheral blood drawn into EDTA-treated Vacutainer tubes. No fewer than 7 million PBMCs went into each sample. Germline loops: CDR1 SQVTM, CDR2 ANQGSEA. The CDR3 covers 11 residues. The use of a sample-barcoded 5' primer and a J-beta primer mix characterized a second PCR of 7 to 11 cycles. A template-switch adaptor with 12 random nucleotides tagged each cDNA molecule. From the 5' RACE reads, TCRdb called clonotypes with MiXCR, one entry per CDR3 protein. This table holds 1.5 million to 2 million distinct CDR3 sequences, about 28% found once.

This chain joins TRBV29-1 and TRBJ2-3; D gene unclear. The source of this sequence is a woman aged 30 to 39 in good health. Sequenced sample: blood. The CDR3, as DNA: TGCAGCGTTGATGGAACAGATACGCGGTATTTT. It translates to CSVDGTDTRYF.